The T cell receptor (beta chain) described here comes from a study of CD8 T cells in Susac syndrome. Reverse transcription used about 0.45 to 1 ug RNA and random hexamers. MiXCR, run by TCRdb on the immunoSEQ multiplex PCR reads, gives a single entry per CDR3 protein. The sample has more than 55,000 distinct CDR3 sequences; roughly 95% are singletons. Germline V gives CDR1 SGDLS, CDR2 YYNGEE. This CDR3 spans 15 amino acids. V lost 3 bases, J lost 4 bases, and 9 bases stayed unmatched. The patients serving as multiple sclerosis controls were treatment-naive. They had stable or active relapsing-remitting disease and fulfilled revised McDonald criteria.

V is TRBV9 and J is TRBJ1-2, with 7 bases lining up with TRBD1. This sequence was found in a human donor with multiple sclerosis. The sequencing input was CD4+ T cells from PBMCs. The CDR3 loop is CASSATPGGPYGYTF. DNA for the CDR3: TGTGCCAGCAGCGCGACCCCAGGGGGTCCCTATGGCTACACCTTC.